A selection of T cell receptor beta chains follows, all from one sample in a study of OX40 agonist ivuxolimab in advanced cancers. Method: immunoSEQ multiplex PCR; TCRdb's copy keeps in-frame clones and lacks some. The data hold 80,000 or so clones, with 85% observed a single time. The sequences come from CD4+ or CD8+ T cells sorted from blood, collected in a trial of the OX40 agonist ivuxolimab. The source of these receptors is an adult with an advanced solid tumor such as melanoma, head and neck, liver or kidney cancer. The CDR3 runs from the conserved cysteine through the conserved F or W. Fields, in order: V gene, clone size, D gene, CDR3 length, J gene, CDR3 DNA, CDR3 protein. The D gene is left open where the match is weak. The size field is filled for only some rows; it gives once, few, many or a size class.

v_call: TRBV10-1
clone_size: -
d_call: -
cdr3_length: 12
j_call: TRBJ2-3
cdr3_nt: TGCGCCAGCAGTGAGTCTCCCCATACGCAGTATTTT
cdr3_aa: CASSESPHTQYF

v_call: TRBV2
clone_size: -
d_call: -
cdr3_length: 15
j_call: TRBJ2-6
cdr3_nt: TGTGCCAGCAGTGGTGACAGCTCTGGGGCCAACGTCCTGACTTTC
cdr3_aa: CASSGDSSGANVLTF

v_call: TRBV2
clone_size: -
d_call: TRBD1
cdr3_length: 17
j_call: TRBJ1-1
cdr3_nt: TGTGCCAGCAGTGAGGCGGACAGGGGTCTCATGAACACTGAAGCTTTCTTT
cdr3_aa: CASSEADRGLMNTEAFF

v_call: TRBV11-3
clone_size: -
d_call: TRBD1
cdr3_length: 18
j_call: TRBJ1-3
cdr3_nt: TGTGCCAGCAGCTTAGGCCTCCCGGGACAGCCAACGGGAAACACCATATATTTT
cdr3_aa: CASSLGLPGQPTGNTIYF

v_call: TRBV25-1
clone_size: -
d_call: TRBD1
cdr3_length: 15
j_call: TRBJ1-1
cdr3_nt: TGTGCCAGCAGTGATTTTGTCGGGACAGGGGGCGGAGCTTTCTTT
cdr3_aa: CASSDFVGTGGGAFF

v_call: TRBV7-6
clone_size: -
d_call: TRBD2
cdr3_length: 15
j_call: TRBJ2-3
cdr3_nt: TGTGCCAGCACTAGACTAGCGGGAGCTGAAGATACGCAGTATTTT
cdr3_aa: CASTRLAGAEDTQYF

v_call: TRBV7-6
clone_size: -
d_call: TRBD2
cdr3_length: 15
j_call: TRBJ2-1
cdr3_nt: TGTGCCAGCAGCCTCGTGGCTAGCGGGGGAGGTGAGCAGTTCTTC
cdr3_aa: CASSLVASGGGEQFF

v_call: TRBV6-6
clone_size: -
d_call: -
cdr3_length: 12
j_call: TRBJ2-3
cdr3_nt: TGTGCCAGCAGTTCGGGGGTTTTCGATGAGTATTTT
cdr3_aa: CASSSGVFDEYF

v_call: TRBV15
clone_size: -
d_call: -
cdr3_length: 15
j_call: TRBJ1-5
cdr3_nt: TGTGCCACCAGCAGTCGCGACAGTAGCAATCAGCCCCAGCATTTT
cdr3_aa: CATSSRDSSNQPQHF

v_call: TRBV5-8
clone_size: -
d_call: -
cdr3_length: 11
j_call: TRBJ2-1
cdr3_nt: TGTGCCAGCAGCCGGAGCAATGAGCAGTTCTTC
cdr3_aa: CASSRSNEQFF

v_call: TRBV6-1
clone_size: -
d_call: -
cdr3_length: 12
j_call: TRBJ1-1
cdr3_nt: TGTGCCAGCAGTGAAAGGGTCACTGAAGCTTTCTTT
cdr3_aa: CASSERVTEAFF

v_call: TRBV15
clone_size: -
d_call: -
cdr3_length: 13
j_call: TRBJ2-5
cdr3_nt: TGTGCCACCAGCAGAGATCCCCGGGAGACCCAGTACTTC
cdr3_aa: CATSRDPRETQYF

v_call: TRBV6-1
clone_size: -
d_call: TRBD1
cdr3_length: 14
j_call: TRBJ1-4
cdr3_nt: TGTGCCAGCACTGACAGGGGGCAGGGTGAAAAACTGTTTTTT
cdr3_aa: CASTDRGQGEKLFF

v_call: TRBV28
clone_size: -
d_call: -
cdr3_length: 14
j_call: TRBJ2-1
cdr3_nt: TGTGCCATCGTTGCACCCCCCCCCTACAATGAGCAGTTCTTC
cdr3_aa: CAIVAPPPYNEQFF

v_call: TRBV19
clone_size: -
d_call: -
cdr3_length: 12
j_call: TRBJ1-2
cdr3_nt: TGTGCCAGTAGTATAACTGTCTATGGCTACACCTTC
cdr3_aa: CASSITVYGYTF

v_call: TRBV11-2
clone_size: -
d_call: -
cdr3_length: 13
j_call: TRBJ2-5
cdr3_nt: TGTGCCAGCAGCCGAGGGGGTCCTGAGACCCAGTACTTC
cdr3_aa: CASSRGGPETQYF

v_call: TRBV2
clone_size: -
d_call: TRBD2
cdr3_length: 15
j_call: TRBJ2-5
cdr3_nt: TGTGCCAGCACCCATGAAGCGGGAGGATGGGAGACCCAGTACTTC
cdr3_aa: CASTHEAGGWETQYF

v_call: TRBV6-5
clone_size: -
d_call: -
cdr3_length: 15
j_call: TRBJ2-7
cdr3_nt: TGTGCCAGCAGTTATGGCTCCGGTGGCTCCTACGAGCAGTACTTC
cdr3_aa: CASSYGSGGSYEQYF

v_call: TRBV6-5
clone_size: -
d_call: -
cdr3_length: 13
j_call: TRBJ2-7
cdr3_nt: TGTGCCAGCAGAGCAAGCGGGCGGTACGAGCAGTACTTC
cdr3_aa: CASRASGRYEQYF

v_call: TRBV5-4
clone_size: -
d_call: TRBD1
cdr3_length: 14
j_call: TRBJ2-5
cdr3_nt: TGTGCCAGCAGCTTGGACAGGGGTCAAGAGACCCAGTACTTC
cdr3_aa: CASSLDRGQETQYF

v_call: TRBV14
clone_size: once
d_call: -
cdr3_length: 14
j_call: TRBJ2-1
cdr3_nt: TGTGCCAGCAGAAGACAGGGAGGTGTGAATGAGCAGTTCTTC
cdr3_aa: CASRRQGGVNEQFF

v_call: TRBV29-1
clone_size: -
d_call: TRBD1
cdr3_length: 15
j_call: TRBJ1-5
cdr3_nt: TGCAGCGCACGACAGGGGGCGCTGATTAGACAGCCCCAGCATTTT
cdr3_aa: CSARQGALIRQPQHF

v_call: TRBV14
clone_size: -
d_call: -
cdr3_length: 12
j_call: TRBJ1-5
cdr3_nt: TGTGCCAGCAGCCTCGACAGGCGGAGGCTGCATTTT
cdr3_aa: CASSLDRRRLHF

v_call: TRBV11-2
clone_size: -
d_call: -
cdr3_length: 15
j_call: TRBJ2-5
cdr3_nt: TGTGCCAGCAGCTTCCTTCAGGGGATAGGAGAGACCCAGTACTTC
cdr3_aa: CASSFLQGIGETQYF

v_call: TRBV5-1
clone_size: -
d_call: -
cdr3_length: 16
j_call: TRBJ2-5
cdr3_nt: TGCGCCAGCAGCCCGGGCGGGGCCTCGGAGAGGGAGACCCAGTACTTC
cdr3_aa: CASSPGGASERETQYF

v_call: TRBV11-2
clone_size: -
d_call: -
cdr3_length: 14
j_call: TRBJ1-1
cdr3_nt: TGTGCCAGCAGCTTGCGAAGGACGAACACTGAAGCTTTCTTT
cdr3_aa: CASSLRRTNTEAFF

v_call: TRBV27
clone_size: -
d_call: -
cdr3_length: 17
j_call: TRBJ2-2
cdr3_nt: TGTGCCAGCAGTTTGCGTGGGCTTACGGTGAACACCGGGGAGCTGTTTTTT
cdr3_aa: CASSLRGLTVNTGELFF

v_call: TRBV6-5
clone_size: -
d_call: -
cdr3_length: 11
j_call: TRBJ1-5
cdr3_nt: TGTGCCAGCAGTTATCGGGGGTCCCAGCATTTT
cdr3_aa: CASSYRGSQHF

v_call: TRBV28
clone_size: -
d_call: -
cdr3_length: 15
j_call: TRBJ2-4
cdr3_nt: TGTGCCAGCAGCCGACAGGTGGTGGCCAAAAACATTCAGTACTTC
cdr3_aa: CASSRQVVAKNIQYF

v_call: TRBV9
clone_size: -
d_call: TRBD1
cdr3_length: 16
j_call: TRBJ2-1
cdr3_nt: TGTGCCAGCAGCCCCCGAGGCAACAGGGGTGGGAATGAGCAGTTCTTC
cdr3_aa: CASSPRGNRGGNEQFF

v_call: TRBV7-3
clone_size: -
d_call: TRBD1
cdr3_length: 14
j_call: TRBJ2-7
cdr3_nt: TGTGCCAGCAGCTCGGGGACAGGATCCTACGAGCAGTACTTC
cdr3_aa: CASSSGTGSYEQYF

v_call: TRBV6-1
clone_size: -
d_call: -
cdr3_length: 13
j_call: TRBJ2-7
cdr3_nt: TGTGCCAGCGCGACAGAACTGTCCTACGAGCAGTACTTC
cdr3_aa: CASATELSYEQYF

v_call: TRBV2
clone_size: -
d_call: -
cdr3_length: 15
j_call: TRBJ2-2
cdr3_nt: TGTGCCAGCAGTGAATGGGGCTCTAACACCGGGGAGCTGTTTTTT
cdr3_aa: CASSEWGSNTGELFF

v_call: TRBV6-6
clone_size: once
d_call: TRBD1
cdr3_length: 14
j_call: TRBJ2-5
cdr3_nt: TGTGCCAGCAGCAAGGACAGGGGGGACGAGACCCAGTACTTC
cdr3_aa: CASSKDRGDETQYF

v_call: TRBV27
clone_size: -
d_call: -
cdr3_length: 13
j_call: TRBJ1-2
cdr3_nt: TGTGCCAGCAGTTTCACAGGCAACTATGGCTACACCTTC
cdr3_aa: CASSFTGNYGYTF

v_call: TRBV7-8
clone_size: -
d_call: TRBD2
cdr3_length: 17
j_call: TRBJ2-1
cdr3_nt: TGTGCCAGCAGCTCCCAGAGGTTAGCGGGGGGTCCCAATGAGCAGTTCTTC
cdr3_aa: CASSSQRLAGGPNEQFF

v_call: TRBV28
clone_size: -
d_call: -
cdr3_length: 16
j_call: TRBJ2-1
cdr3_nt: TGTGCCAGCGTACAGGGAGGGTTACGCTCCTACAATGAGCAGTTCTTC
cdr3_aa: CASVQGGLRSYNEQFF

v_call: TRBV5-1
clone_size: -
d_call: -
cdr3_length: 12
j_call: TRBJ2-7
cdr3_nt: TGCGCCAGCAGCTTACTCGGCTACGAGCAGTACTTC
cdr3_aa: CASSLLGYEQYF

v_call: TRBV7-2
clone_size: -
d_call: TRBD1
cdr3_length: 15
j_call: TRBJ2-7
cdr3_nt: TGTGCCAGCAGCGGACGGACAGGGGGCATCTACGAGCAGTACTTC
cdr3_aa: CASSGRTGGIYEQYF

v_call: TRBV11-2
clone_size: -
d_call: TRBD1
cdr3_length: 16
j_call: TRBJ1-1
cdr3_nt: TGTGCCAGCAGCATCGACAGGGGGAGAGTGTTATTCGAAGCTTTCTTT
cdr3_aa: CASSIDRGRVLFEAFF

v_call: TRBV9
clone_size: -
d_call: -
cdr3_length: 16
j_call: TRBJ1-3
cdr3_nt: TGTGCCAGCAGCGTAATGGGGGGGAATGCTGGAGACACCATATATTTT
cdr3_aa: CASSVMGGNAGDTIYF

v_call: TRBV7-3
clone_size: -
d_call: -
cdr3_length: 13
j_call: TRBJ2-5
cdr3_nt: TGTGCCAGCAGCCCGGGGAACCAAGAGACCCAGTACTTC
cdr3_aa: CASSPGNQETQYF

v_call: TRBV23-1
clone_size: -
d_call: -
cdr3_length: 12
j_call: TRBJ2-1
cdr3_nt: TGCGCCAGCAGTCAGGTGGTAATCGAGCAGTTCTTC
cdr3_aa: CASSQVVIEQFF

v_call: TRBV29-1
clone_size: -
d_call: TRBD2
cdr3_length: 18
j_call: TRBJ2-7
cdr3_nt: TGCAGCGTTGTGGTCCGCGCGGGATTAGCGGGAGTATCCTACGAGCAGTACTTC
cdr3_aa: CSVVVRAGLAGVSYEQYF

v_call: TRBV7-2
clone_size: -
d_call: -
cdr3_length: 13
j_call: TRBJ1-2
cdr3_nt: TGTGCCAGCAGCTTAGGGAGGGAAAATGGCTACACCTTC
cdr3_aa: CASSLGRENGYTF